Listed below are T cell receptor beta chains from one sample, sequenced in a study of blood T cell repertoires in COVID-19. Repertoires were generated with immunoSEQ multiplex PCR, while TCRdb's copy carries only in-frame clones and drops some. The table shows approximately 61,000 clones, with roughly 86% occurring only once. Material: peripheral blood. The source of these receptors is a human donor in a cohort sampled during active COVID-19. Both conserved end residues are part of each CDR3. Each record gives: CDR3 protein, CDR3 DNA, clone size, J gene, D gene, V gene. The D gene is left open where the match is weak. Clone size is not always given. Where it is, it says once, few, many or a class for expanded clones.

CDR3aa: CASSRSQYNSPLHF; CDR3nt: TGTGCCAGTTCCAGGTCTCAGTATAATTCACCCCTCCACTTT; abundance: -; j_gene: TRBJ1-6; d_gene: -; v_gene: TRBV28
CDR3aa: CASRKVRAGPSYNEQFF; CDR3nt: TGTGCCAGCAGAAAAGTGCGGGCAGGACCCTCCTACAATGAGCAGTTCTTC; abundance: -; j_gene: TRBJ2-1; d_gene: -; v_gene: TRBV2
CDR3aa: CASSQQYNEQFF; CDR3nt: TGTGCCAGCAGCCAACAATACAATGAGCAGTTCTTC; abundance: -; j_gene: TRBJ2-1; d_gene: -; v_gene: TRBV7-9
CDR3aa: CASSPLAGVTPETQYF; CDR3nt: TGTGCCAGCAGCCCCCTAGCGGGAGTCACCCCCGAGACCCAGTACTTC; abundance: -; j_gene: TRBJ2-5; d_gene: TRBD2; v_gene: TRBV13
CDR3aa: CASSLAGGDRAETQYF; CDR3nt: TGTGCCAGCAGCTTGGCCGGTGGGGACAGGGCGGAGACCCAGTACTTC; abundance: -; j_gene: TRBJ2-5; d_gene: TRBD1; v_gene: TRBV5-4
CDR3aa: CASNQGGAFSYNEQFF; CDR3nt: TGTGCCAGCAATCAGGGTGGCGCGTTCTCCTACAATGAGCAGTTCTTC; abundance: -; j_gene: TRBJ2-1; d_gene: -; v_gene: TRBV28
CDR3aa: CASSVVSSGSTDTQYF; CDR3nt: TGTGCCAGCAGCGTAGTATCTAGCGGTAGCACAGATACGCAGTATTTT; abundance: -; j_gene: TRBJ2-3; d_gene: TRBD2; v_gene: TRBV9
CDR3aa: CASSPRKGAYYGYTF; CDR3nt: TGTGCCAGCAGCCCTCGAAAGGGGGCTTACTATGGCTACACCTTC; abundance: few; j_gene: TRBJ1-2; d_gene: TRBD1; v_gene: TRBV5-4
CDR3aa: CASSFQGFEQFF; CDR3nt: TGTGCCAGCAGTTTTCAGGGATTTGAGCAGTTCTTC; abundance: -; j_gene: TRBJ2-1; d_gene: -; v_gene: TRBV12-3/TRBV12-4
CDR3aa: CASTKPGQGNQSPLHF; CDR3nt: TGTGCCAGCACTAAACCGGGACAGGGGAACCAATCACCCCTCCACTTT; abundance: -; j_gene: TRBJ1-6; d_gene: -; v_gene: TRBV21-1
CDR3aa: CASSRRDRPLTSDEQFF; CDR3nt: TGTGCCAGCAGCCGGCGGGACAGACCCCTCACGAGCGATGAGCAGTTCTTC; abundance: -; j_gene: TRBJ2-1; d_gene: -; v_gene: TRBV16
CDR3aa: CASSPQYGYTF; CDR3nt: TGTGCCAGCAGCCCACAATATGGCTACACCTTC; abundance: -; j_gene: TRBJ1-2; d_gene: -; v_gene: TRBV9
CDR3aa: CASSQGTGGNQPQHF; CDR3nt: TGCGCCAGCAGCCAAGGGACAGGGGGCAATCAGCCCCAGCATTTT; abundance: -; j_gene: TRBJ1-5; d_gene: TRBD1; v_gene: TRBV5-1
CDR3aa: CASSQVHGQGAGTDTQYF; CDR3nt: TGCGCCAGCAGCCAAGTCCACGGACAGGGGGCGGGCACAGATACGCAGTATTTT; abundance: once; j_gene: TRBJ2-3; d_gene: TRBD1; v_gene: TRBV4-3
CDR3aa: CASSLGPSRSYNEQFF; CDR3nt: TGTGCCAGCAGCTTAGGCCCTAGCCGCTCCTACAATGAGCAGTTCTTC; abundance: -; j_gene: TRBJ2-1; d_gene: -; v_gene: TRBV7-2
CDR3aa: CASSPDPRATQYF; CDR3nt: TGCGCCAGCAGCCCGGACCCCAGGGCTACGCAGTATTTT; abundance: -; j_gene: TRBJ2-3; d_gene: -; v_gene: TRBV5-1
CDR3aa: CASSEAPPLEQFF; CDR3nt: TGTGCCAGCAGTGAAGCCCCCCCCTTGGAGCAGTTCTTC; abundance: -; j_gene: TRBJ2-1; d_gene: -; v_gene: TRBV6-1
CDR3aa: CASTRTRTDTQYF; CDR3nt: TGCGCCAGCACCCGGACACGCACAGATACGCAGTATTTT; abundance: -; j_gene: TRBJ2-3; d_gene: -; v_gene: TRBV5-1
CDR3aa: CASSTGTGLRETQYF; CDR3nt: TGTGCCAGCAGCACCGGGACAGGGCTAAGAGAGACCCAGTACTTC; abundance: -; j_gene: TRBJ2-5; d_gene: TRBD1; v_gene: TRBV5-5
CDR3aa: CASSHDSEVRETQYF; CDR3nt: TGTGCCAGCAGTCACGACAGTGAGGTTCGAGAGACCCAGTACTTC; abundance: -; j_gene: TRBJ2-5; d_gene: -; v_gene: TRBV2
CDR3aa: CASSLGPGQQGEQYF; CDR3nt: TGCGCCAGCAGCTTGGGACCGGGACAGCAGGGCGAGCAGTACTTC; abundance: -; j_gene: TRBJ2-7; d_gene: TRBD1; v_gene: TRBV5-1
CDR3aa: CASRGGASYEQYF; CDR3nt: TGTGCCAGCAGGGGGGGTGCTTCCTACGAGCAGTACTTC; abundance: -; j_gene: TRBJ2-7; d_gene: -; v_gene: TRBV2
CDR3aa: CASRRDRGGSNSPLHF; CDR3nt: TGTGCCAGCAGACGGGACAGGGGAGGAAGTAATTCACCCCTCCACTTT; abundance: -; j_gene: TRBJ1-6; d_gene: TRBD1; v_gene: TRBV5-8
CDR3aa: CASSWTSSAGELFF; CDR3nt: TGTGCCAGCAGTTGGACTAGTTCGGCCGGGGAGCTGTTTTTT; abundance: -; j_gene: TRBJ2-2; d_gene: TRBD2; v_gene: TRBV28
CDR3aa: CASSQEGGHISGANVLTF; CDR3nt: TGCGCCAGCAGCCAAGAGGGGGGTCACATCTCTGGGGCCAACGTCCTGACTTTC; abundance: -; j_gene: TRBJ2-6; d_gene: -; v_gene: TRBV4-1
CDR3aa: CSVEGRGQETQYF; CDR3nt: TGCAGCGTTGAAGGCAGGGGGCAAGAGACCCAGTACTTC; abundance: -; j_gene: TRBJ2-5; d_gene: TRBD1; v_gene: TRBV29-1
CDR3aa: CSARLSDTQYF; CDR3nt: TGCAGTGCTAGACTTTCGGATACGCAGTATTTT; abundance: -; j_gene: TRBJ2-3; d_gene: -; v_gene: TRBV20-1
CDR3aa: CASSLRSYEQYF; CDR3nt: TGCGCCAGCAGCTTGCGCTCCTACGAGCAGTACTTC; abundance: -; j_gene: TRBJ2-7; d_gene: -; v_gene: TRBV5-1
CDR3aa: CASSFGTGRTEAFF; CDR3nt: TGTGCCAGCAGCTTCGGGACAGGGCGGACTGAAGCTTTCTTT; abundance: -; j_gene: TRBJ1-1; d_gene: TRBD1; v_gene: TRBV3-1/TRBV3-2
CDR3aa: CASSVGGSTPNTIYF; CDR3nt: TGTGCCAGCAGCGTAGGGGGCAGCACCCCGAACACCATATATTTT; abundance: -; j_gene: TRBJ1-3; d_gene: -; v_gene: TRBV9
CDR3aa: CAWSGGVGEGEKLFF; CDR3nt: TGTGCCTGGAGCGGTGGGGTAGGGGAGGGGGAAAAACTGTTTTTT; abundance: few; j_gene: TRBJ1-4; d_gene: -; v_gene: TRBV30
CDR3aa: CASSMTGLNTEAFF; CDR3nt: TGTGCCAGCAGTATGACAGGCCTGAACACTGAAGCTTTCTTT; abundance: -; j_gene: TRBJ1-1; d_gene: -; v_gene: TRBV2
CDR3aa: CASSPLSSSYEQYF; CDR3nt: TGTGCCAGCTCACCCCTCTCGAGCTCCTACGAGCAGTACTTC; abundance: -; j_gene: TRBJ2-7; d_gene: -; v_gene: TRBV18
CDR3aa: CASSQHRQGRETQYF; CDR3nt: TGCGCCAGCAGCCAACATCGACAGGGGAGAGAGACCCAGTACTTC; abundance: once; j_gene: TRBJ2-5; d_gene: TRBD1; v_gene: TRBV4-1
CDR3aa: CASSSSGGGDGYTF; CDR3nt: TGTGCCAGCAGCTCATCAGGGGGAGGAGATGGCTACACCTTC; abundance: -; j_gene: TRBJ1-2; d_gene: TRBD1; v_gene: TRBV7-9
CDR3aa: CASSLWGPGQGFSPLHF; CDR3nt: TGTGCCAGCAGCTTGTGGGGTCCGGGACAGGGGTTTTCACCCCTCCACTTT; abundance: -; j_gene: TRBJ1-6; d_gene: TRBD1; v_gene: TRBV7-3
CDR3aa: CSVDSRREGLYGYTF; CDR3nt: TGCAGCGTTGACTCCCGCCGGGAGGGGCTCTATGGCTACACCTTC; abundance: -; j_gene: TRBJ1-2; d_gene: -; v_gene: TRBV29-1
CDR3aa: CASSLLSRDRIDNEQFF; CDR3nt: TGTGCCAGCAGCTTGCTTAGCCGGGACAGGATCGACAATGAGCAGTTCTTC; abundance: -; j_gene: TRBJ2-1; d_gene: TRBD1; v_gene: TRBV5-6
CDR3aa: CASSRQGGRDSPLHF; CDR3nt: TGTGCCAGTAGTCGTCAAGGGGGCCGGGATTCACCCCTCCACTTT; abundance: -; j_gene: TRBJ1-6; d_gene: TRBD1; v_gene: TRBV19
CDR3aa: CASSWDRDYEQYF; CDR3nt: TGTGCCAGCAGCTGGGACAGGGACTACGAGCAGTACTTC; abundance: -; j_gene: TRBJ2-7; d_gene: TRBD1; v_gene: TRBV5-4
CDR3aa: CASSYQGGVREQFF; CDR3nt: TGTGCCAGCAGTTACCAGGGGGGTGTGCGGGAGCAGTTCTTC; abundance: -; j_gene: TRBJ2-1; d_gene: -; v_gene: TRBV6-5
CDR3aa: CATSDPVGQGNTGELFF; CDR3nt: TGTGCCACCAGTGATCCCGTGGGACAGGGGAACACCGGGGAGCTGTTTTTT; abundance: -; j_gene: TRBJ2-2; d_gene: TRBD1; v_gene: TRBV24-1
CDR3aa: CASSSTGGEETQYF; CDR3nt: TGTGCCAGCAGCTCCACAGGGGGCGAAGAGACCCAGTACTTC; abundance: -; j_gene: TRBJ2-5; d_gene: TRBD1; v_gene: TRBV7-9
CDR3aa: CASSRGLASYNEQFF; CDR3nt: TGTGCCAGCAGTCGAGGACTAGCGTCCTACAATGAGCAGTTCTTC; abundance: -; j_gene: TRBJ2-1; d_gene: TRBD2; v_gene: TRBV9
CDR3aa: CASSLLGTGRDEQYF; CDR3nt: TGTGCCAGCAGTTTGCTAGGGACAGGGAGAGACGAGCAGTACTTC; abundance: -; j_gene: TRBJ2-7; d_gene: TRBD1; v_gene: TRBV27
CDR3aa: CASSVRSSQGEQFF; CDR3nt: TGTGCCAGCAGCGTTAGGTCGTCCCAGGGGGAGCAGTTCTTC; abundance: -; j_gene: TRBJ2-1; d_gene: -; v_gene: TRBV5-6
CDR3aa: CASSPRRQNEKLFF; CDR3nt: TGCGCCAGCAGCCCCCGCAGGCAGAATGAAAAACTGTTTTTT; abundance: -; j_gene: TRBJ1-4; d_gene: -; v_gene: TRBV5-1
CDR3aa: CASSKVRAPNTEAFF; CDR3nt: TGTGCCAGCAGCAAAGTGAGGGCCCCTAACACTGAAGCTTTCTTT; abundance: -; j_gene: TRBJ1-1; d_gene: -; v_gene: TRBV21-1
CDR3aa: CASLRGPGGSYEQYF; CDR3nt: TGTGCCAGCCTCAGGGGGCCAGGGGGATCCTACGAGCAGTACTTC; abundance: few; j_gene: TRBJ2-7; d_gene: TRBD1; v_gene: TRBV2
CDR3aa: CASSPAGVSGANVLTF; CDR3nt: TGTGCCAGCTCACCTGCCGGGGTCTCTGGGGCCAACGTCCTGACTTTC; abundance: -; j_gene: TRBJ2-6; d_gene: -; v_gene: TRBV18
CDR3aa: CASSSTGTSGGSYNEQFF; CDR3nt: TGTGCCAGCAGCAGTACCGGGACTAGCGGGGGGTCCTACAATGAGCAGTTCTTC; abundance: -; j_gene: TRBJ2-1; d_gene: TRBD2; v_gene: TRBV5-6
CDR3aa: CASRSDEQYF; CDR3nt: TGTGCCAGCCGGAGTGACGAGCAGTACTTC; abundance: once; j_gene: TRBJ2-7; d_gene: -; v_gene: TRBV28
CDR3aa: CASSQSRDSRRVVNEQFF; CDR3nt: TGTGCCAGCAGCCAAAGCCGGGACTCCCGCAGGGTTGTCAATGAGCAGTTCTTC; abundance: -; j_gene: TRBJ2-1; d_gene: -; v_gene: TRBV7-8
CDR3aa: CASSSDRVVGQYF; CDR3nt: TGTGCCAGCAGTTCGGACAGGGTCGTCGGGCAGTACTTC; abundance: -; j_gene: TRBJ2-7; d_gene: TRBD1; v_gene: TRBV12-3/TRBV12-4
CDR3aa: CASSLAGQGDSPLHF; CDR3nt: TGTGCCAGCAGCTTGGCGGGACAGGGGGATTCACCCCTCCACTTT; abundance: -; j_gene: TRBJ1-6; d_gene: TRBD1; v_gene: TRBV5-6
CDR3aa: CATSDCRQEPVSFSNQPQHF; CDR3nt: TGTGCCACCAGTGATTGTCGACAGGAACCCGTTTCGTTTAGCAATCAGCCCCAGCATTTT; abundance: -; j_gene: TRBJ1-5; d_gene: -; v_gene: TRBV24-1
CDR3aa: CASSFSGRDYEQYF; CDR3nt: TGTGCCAGCAGCTTTAGCGGGAGGGATTACGAGCAGTACTTC; abundance: -; j_gene: TRBJ2-7; d_gene: TRBD2; v_gene: TRBV11-3
CDR3aa: CASSFTVVRQAYEQYF; CDR3nt: TGTGCCAGCAGCTTCACTGTGGTCCGGCAGGCCTACGAGCAGTACTTC; abundance: -; j_gene: TRBJ2-7; d_gene: -; v_gene: TRBV5-6
CDR3aa: CASIMNTEAFF; CDR3nt: TGTGCCAGCATAATGAACACTGAAGCTTTCTTT; abundance: -; j_gene: TRBJ1-1; d_gene: -; v_gene: TRBV27